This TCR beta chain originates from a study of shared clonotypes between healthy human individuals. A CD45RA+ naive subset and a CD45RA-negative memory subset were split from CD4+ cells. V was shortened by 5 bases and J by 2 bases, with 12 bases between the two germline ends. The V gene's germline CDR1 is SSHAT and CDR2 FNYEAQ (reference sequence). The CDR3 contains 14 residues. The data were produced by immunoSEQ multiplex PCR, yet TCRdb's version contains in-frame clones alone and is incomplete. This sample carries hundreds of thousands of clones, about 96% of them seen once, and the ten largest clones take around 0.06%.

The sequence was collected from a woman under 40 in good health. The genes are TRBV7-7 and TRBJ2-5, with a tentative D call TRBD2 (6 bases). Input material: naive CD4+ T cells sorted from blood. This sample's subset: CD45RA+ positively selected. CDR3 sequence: CASSVLGTQETQYF. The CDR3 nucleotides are TGTGCCAGCAGCGTACTGGGGACTCAAGAGACCCAGTACTTC.